These 5 T cell receptor beta chains share one sample of origin, sequenced in a study of shared clonotypes between healthy human individuals. TCRdb's table, derived via immunoSEQ multiplex PCR, lists solely in-frame clones and lacks some. The sample carries more than 2,000,000 clones, about 92% recorded once. Material for sequencing was naive CD4+ T cells from PBMCs. Sample subset: CD45RA+ positively selected. All receptors come from a man between 18 and 29 years old in good health. Some clones in this sample may be carry-over from other donors' samples.

The gene calls are TRBV28 and TRBJ1-1, with unresolved D. Per germline, CDR1 MDHEN and CDR2 SYDVKM. Trimming removed 3 bases from V and 0 bases from J, with 11 bases in between. The CDR3 runs to 15 residues. The CDR3 sequence is CASSFKGSMNTEAFF. CDR3 sequence (DNA): TGTGCCAGCAGTTTCAAGGGTTCCATGAACACTGAAGCTTTCTTT.

J is TRBJ2-7 and V is TRBV5-1, with 7 bases that match TRBD2. V dropped 5 bases and J dropped 2; count of bases not matched to a gene: 7. This CDR3 has 14 residues. CDR1 and CDR2 from the germline V gene are SGHRS and YFSETQ. The CDR3 DNA reads as TGCGCCAGCAGACGGACTAGATCTGCCTACGAGCAGTACTTC. It specifies CASRRTRSAYEQYF.

The genes are TRBV7-9 and TRBJ1-1; weak D call: TRBD1 (6 bases). The CDR3 sequence is 18 residues long. With 5 bases removed from V and 0 bases from J, the gap between germline ends came to 22 bases. CDR1 and CDR2 from the germline V gene are SEHNR and FQNEAQ (reference sequence). The CDR3 reads CASSPATGFGYMNTEAFF. CDR3 sequence (DNA): TGTGCCAGCAGCCCGGCGACAGGTTTTGGGTACATGAACACTGAAGCTTTCTTT.

On this clone itself: This sample includes further DNA sequences coding for the same CDR3. The chain couples TRBV20-1 to TRBJ2-5, with D hard to call. V was pared by 5 bases and J by 5 bases, with 6 bases between. Germline V gene lookup returns CDR1 DFQATT and CDR2 SNEGSKA (reference sequence). This CDR3 region has 10 residues. The CDR3 DNA sequence: TGCAGTGCTGGAGCGGAGACCCAGTACTTC. Protein product: CSAGAETQYF.

This clone has only a few counts. J is TRBJ1-5 and V is TRBV28; no clear D gene. Germline V gene sequence: CDR1 MDHEN, CDR2 SYDVKM. Trimming cost V 3 bases and J 11 bases, with 8 bases left between them. CDR3 length equals 11 residues. CDR3 DNA: TGTGCCAGCAGTTTTCAGCGGTCCCAGCATTTT. Amino acid sequence: CASSFQRSQHF.